What follows are 24 T cell receptor beta chains derived from one specimen sequenced in a study of regulatory T cells in long-lasting Graves disease. Time point here: newly diagnosed GD, antithyroid drugs for less than 3 months. Extracted RNA from PBMCs served as the source of the TCR library. Relying on iRepertoire HTBI primers and Arm-PCR of CDR3 regions, the team built TCR beta libraries. TCRdb re-analysed the multiplex PCR reads in MiXCR, keeping a single row per CDR3 protein. Among about 610,000 distinct CDR3 sequences listed, 15% to 20% were seen once. This same sample was also part of a study on T cells in Graves' hyperthyroidism and ophthalmopathy.

The source material was peripheral blood mononuclear cells (PBMCs), sampled at new diagnosis, from a patient treated with antithyroid drugs. The receptors here all came from a man aged 18 to 29 with Graves disease.

This clonotype was seen only a few times. This CDR3 is CASSWGASTDTQYF. CDR3 in DNA: TGTGCCAGCAGCTGGGGGGCTAGCACAGATACGCAGTATTTT. The chain combines TRBV7-9 with TRBJ2-3; D tentatively fits TRBD1 or TRBD2 (6 bases each). The CDR3 has 14 residues. Trimming stripped 4 bases from V and 0 bases from J, with 8 bases between. Germline V gives CDR1 SEHNR, CDR2 FQNEAQ (reference sequence).

This clonotype came up many times. In DNA form, the CDR3 reads TGCAGTGCTAGACCCACTAGCGGAGGTAACACCGGGGAGCTGTTTTTT. This translates into CSARPTSGGNTGELFF. The chain couples TRBV20-1 to TRBJ2-2; 8 bases agree with TRBD2. There are 16 residues in the CDR3. Germline-derived CDR1 and CDR2 are DFQATT and SNEGSKA (reference sequence). With V trimmed by 2 bases and J by 2 bases, 7 bases remained unmatched.

This clonotype was detected ten times or more. The chain joins TRBV5-1 to TRBJ2-2; D might be TRBD1 (5 bases). From germline, CDR1 is SGHRS and CDR2 YFSETQ. The CDR3 length is 16 residues. Deletions cut 4 bases from V and 3 bases from J, with 16 bases between. For the CDR3, the DNA is TGCGCCAGCAGCCCCTTCCGACAGACTCACACCGGGGAGCTGTTTTTT. Its translation is CASSPFRQTHTGELFF. The variable domain in full, completed from reference TRBV5-1 and TRBJ2-2, reads KAGVTQTPRYLIKTRGQQVTLSCSPISGHRSVSWYQQTPGQGLQFLFEYFSETQRNKGNFPGRFSGRQFSNSRSEMNVSTLELGDSALYLCASSPFRQTHTGELFFGEGSRLTVL.

The gene calls are TRBV6-9 and TRBJ2-2; D remains unclear. The CDR3 has 14 residues. Germline-derived CDR1 and CDR2 are MNHGY and SVAAGI. The V and J ends lost 3 bases and 6 bases respectively, with 11 bases between them. The CDR3 reads CASSYSGRSGELFF. CDR3 coding DNA: TGTGCCAGCAGTTACTCAGGCCGGTCCGGGGAGCTGTTTTTT.

Note on this clonotype: This is likely a read error, given that the CDR3 carries no conserved phenylalanine or tryptophan at its end. V is TRBV14 and J is TRBJ2-7, with 9 bases that match TRBD1. The CDR3 spans 16 residues. From germline, CDR1 is SGHDN and CDR2 FVKESK. Trimming cost V 0 bases and J 5 bases; bases outside gene matches: 8. DNA of the CDR3: TGTGCCAGCAGCCAAGAGTGGGACAGGGTGCTCAACGAGCAGTACCTC. Protein: CASSQEWDRVLNEQYL.

This clonotype was picked up many times. The chain couples TRBV12-3 or TRBV12-4 to TRBJ2-3; TRBD2 matches 13 bases. This CDR3 spans 16 amino acids. Trimming removed 4 bases from V and 0 bases from J; junction bases left unmatched: 1. The CDR3 DNA is TGTGCCAGCAGTTGGGGACTAGCGGGAAGCACAGATACGCAGTATTTT. It translates to CASSWGLAGSTDTQYF.

This clonotype was detected a few times. The germline gene is not matched at one end of the junction; a read error may be the cause. This chain joins TRBV30 and TRBJ2-2, with D perhaps TRBD1 or TRBD2 (5 bases each). This CDR3 is 14 amino acids long. Per the germline V gene, CDR1 is GTSNPN and CDR2 is SVGIG (reference sequence). CDR3 protein: CVWSLGVSTGELFF. As DNA, the CDR3 is TGTGTCTGGAGTCTGGGGGTTTCCACCGGGGAGCTGTTTTTT.

This clonotype was found many times. The rearrangement links TRBV28 to TRBJ1-2; D may be TRBD1 (5 bases). The length of the CDR3 is 13 residues. Germline loops: CDR1 MDHEN, CDR2 SYDVKM. Trimming pared 2 bases from V and 2 bases from J, leaving 6 bases between. The CDR3 loop is CASSLKGNYGYTF. CDR3 sequence (DNA): TGTGCCAGCAGTTTAAAGGGGAACTATGGCTACACCTTC.

This clonotype was detected ten times or more. The chain joins TRBV19 to TRBJ1-1; a weak D match, TRBD1 (6 bases). The CDR3 contains 15 residues. Germline CDR1 and CDR2: LNHDA and SQIVND (reference sequence). The V gene lost 5 bases and the J gene lost 4 bases, with 17 bases spanning the gap. CDR3 sequence (DNA): TGTGCCAGTAGTCCTCACCCCGACAGGCTCACTGAAGCTTTCTTT. As protein: CASSPHPDRLTEAFF.

The sample holds a few counts of this clonotype. This sequence joins TRBV7-2 and TRBJ2-1, with 14 bases aligning to TRBD2. CDR3 length: 15 residues. V shed 1 base and J 15 bases; nucleotides not matched to a gene: 8. CDR1 is SGHTA, CDR2 FQGNSA, per germline. The CDR3 coding sequence is TGTGCCAGCAGCTTAGGCGGGACTAGCGGGAGAGTGCGGTTCTTC. This sequence encodes CASSLGGTSGRVRFF.

The rearrangement links TRBV4-1 to TRBJ1-1; unclear D gene. The CDR3 runs to 15 residues. Trimming stripped 6 bases from V and 0 bases from J, with 14 bases between. Germline V gene data show CDR1 as MGHRA and CDR2 as YSYEKL. Here the CDR3 reads CASRLNINMNTEAFF. The DNA of the CDR3 is TGCGCCAGCAGGTTAAACATCAATATGAACACTGAAGCTTTCTTT.

Ten or more counts support this clonotype. The J gene is TRBJ2-3, the V gene TRBV29-1; 7 positions agree with TRBD2. This CDR3 spans 17 amino acids. CDR1 and CDR2 from the germline V gene are SQVTM and ANQGSEA. With 4 bases clipped from V and 2 bases from J, the junction kept 15 bases outside the gene matches. CDR3 region: CSVVPLASGGPTDTQYF. The CDR3 DNA reads TGCAGCGTTGTTCCCTTGGCTAGCGGAGGCCCCACAGATACGCAGTATTTT.

This clonotype has only a few counts. The chain combines TRBV5-5 with TRBJ2-1, with 11 bases that match TRBD2. Germline CDR1 reads SGHKS; CDR2 reads YYEKEE (reference sequence). The CDR3 covers 15 residues. V trimming: 4 bases; J trimming: 4 bases; junction bases outside the gene matches: 4. The CDR3 protein is CASSVTSGIYNEQFF. CDR3 DNA sequence: TGTGCCAGCAGCGTGACTAGCGGGATTTACAATGAGCAGTTCTTC.

This clonotype was picked up many times. This chain joins TRBV30 and TRBJ2-3; 11 bases agree with TRBD2. After removal of 3 bases from V and 6 bases from J, the junction contained 14 bases not matched to a gene. Germline CDR1 and CDR2: GTSNPN and SVGIG (reference sequence). There are 17 residues in the CDR3. CDR3 sequence (DNA): TGTGCCTGGAGGCCCGGGACTAGCGGATCAGTTTTCGATACGCAGTATTTT. Translation: CAWRPGTSGSVFDTQYF.

This clonotype was seen many times. V and J are TRBV20-1 and TRBJ2-4, with 7 nucleotides matching TRBD1. This CDR3 is built from 14 residues. In germline, CDR1 is DFQATT, CDR2 SNEGSKA (reference sequence). Trimming took 6 bases from V and 5 from J; bases not matched to a gene: 10. This CDR3 reads CSASNRGVENIQYF. CDR3 DNA sequence: TGCAGTGCGAGCAACAGGGGAGTGGAAAACATTCAGTACTTC.

The CDR3 coding sequence is TGCAGCGCAGGACAGCCAGGCTCTGGAAACACCATATATTTT. This encodes CSAGQPGSGNTIYF. This chain links TRBV29-1 with TRBJ1-3, with D possibly being TRBD1 (6 bases). The CDR3 is 14 amino acids. The V gene lost 7 bases and the J gene lost 0 bases, with 13 bases spanning the gap. Germline V gene lookup returns CDR1 SQVTM and CDR2 ANQGSEA.

In this sample, this clonotype turned up once. The rearrangement uses TRBV9 and TRBJ1-2; D uncertain. Germline V gives CDR1 SGDLS, CDR2 YYNGEE. V was cut by 0 bases and J by 0 bases, with 9 bases left in between. The CDR3 runs to 15 residues. The CDR3 DNA is TGTGCCAGCAGCGTAGGCACACTGACTAACTATGGCTACACCTTC. The encoded protein is CASSVGTLTNYGYTF.

In its sample, this clonotype was seen many times. This sequence joins TRBV2 and TRBJ2-2; D is possibly TRBD2 (5 bases). This CDR3 region has 14 residues. With 6 bases removed from V and 7 bases from J, the gap between germline ends came to 15 bases. Germline V gene data show CDR1 as SNHLY and CDR2 as FYNNEI. The CDR3 reads CASSPGSGVGELFF. Here the CDR3 DNA reads TGTGCCAGCAGCCCGGGGAGCGGCGTCGGGGAGCTGTTTTTT.

This clonotype was detected many times. V and J are TRBV7-8 and TRBJ2-1; D is possibly TRBD1 or TRBD2 (5 bases each). The germline gives CDR1 SGHVS, CDR2 FQNEAQ. The germline V and J ends were trimmed by 4 bases and 2 bases, with 15 bases remaining between them. CDR3 length equals 16 residues. The CDR3: CASSSWGRGTYNEQFF. CDR3 nucleotide sequence: TGTGCCAGCAGCTCTTGGGGGAGAGGGACCTACAATGAGCAGTTCTTC.

On this clonotype: Sequence at one end of the junction differs from germline and may be a read error. The chain has TRBV20-1 and TRBJ1-4; no definite D call. Germline V gives CDR1 DFQATT, CDR2 SNEGSKA (reference sequence). There are 15 residues in the CDR3. The CDR3 here is CGARDFSTTNEKLFF. CDR3 bases: TGCGGTGCTAGAGACTTCTCCACAACTAATGAAAAACTGTTTTTT.

This clonotype was seen at least ten times. The chain links TRBV11-2 to TRBJ2-1; 8 nucleotides line up with TRBD2. This CDR3 contains 15 residues. With 0 bases clipped from V and 7 bases from J, the junction kept 5 bases outside the gene matches. In germline, CDR1 is SGHAT, CDR2 FQNNGV. In DNA, the CDR3 is TGTGCCAGCAGCTTAGATCCGGGAGGGAGGAATGAGCAGTTCTTC. This encodes CASSLDPGGRNEQFF. The full variable domain, rest sourced from reference TRBV11-2 and TRBJ2-1, is EAGVAQSPRYKIIEKRQSVAFWCNPISGHATLYWYQQILGQGPKLLIQFQNNGVVDDSQLPKDRFSAERLKGVDSTLKIQPAKLEDSAVYLCASSLDPGGRNEQFFGPGTRLTVL.

The rearrangement links TRBV7-9 to TRBJ2-7, with D possibly TRBD2 on 6 matching bases. V was trimmed by 4 bases and J by 0 bases, leaving 13 bases between them. This CDR3 has 15 amino acids. The germline V gene has CDR1 SEHNR and CDR2 FQNEAQ (reference sequence). The CDR3 spells CASSYGTYFSYEQYF. The CDR3 DNA reads as TGTGCCAGCAGCTATGGGACTTATTTCTCCTACGAGCAGTACTTC.

This clonotype has just a few counts. This chain connects TRBV6-5 to TRBJ1-1, with TRBD1 as a possible D gene (6 bases). Germline assignment: CDR1 MNHEY and CDR2 SVGAGI. The CDR3 totals 14 residues. V was trimmed by 2 bases and J by 8 bases, leaving 15 bases between them. The CDR3 DNA sequence: TGTGCCAGCAGTTACACCTCTGGGGGGCGGGAAGCTTTCTTT. Amino acid sequence: CASSYTSGGREAFF.

This clonotype was seen many times. The rearrangement uses TRBV6-1 and TRBJ2-2; the D is unclear. The V end lost 3 bases, the J end lost 3 bases, and 5 bases lay between the germline ends. The CDR3 is made up of 13 amino acids. The germline V gene encodes CDR1 MNHNS and CDR2 SASEGT. The CDR3 region has the DNA TGTGCCAGCAGTGAGTGGGACACCGGGGAGCTGTTTTTT. It encodes CASSEWDTGELFF.